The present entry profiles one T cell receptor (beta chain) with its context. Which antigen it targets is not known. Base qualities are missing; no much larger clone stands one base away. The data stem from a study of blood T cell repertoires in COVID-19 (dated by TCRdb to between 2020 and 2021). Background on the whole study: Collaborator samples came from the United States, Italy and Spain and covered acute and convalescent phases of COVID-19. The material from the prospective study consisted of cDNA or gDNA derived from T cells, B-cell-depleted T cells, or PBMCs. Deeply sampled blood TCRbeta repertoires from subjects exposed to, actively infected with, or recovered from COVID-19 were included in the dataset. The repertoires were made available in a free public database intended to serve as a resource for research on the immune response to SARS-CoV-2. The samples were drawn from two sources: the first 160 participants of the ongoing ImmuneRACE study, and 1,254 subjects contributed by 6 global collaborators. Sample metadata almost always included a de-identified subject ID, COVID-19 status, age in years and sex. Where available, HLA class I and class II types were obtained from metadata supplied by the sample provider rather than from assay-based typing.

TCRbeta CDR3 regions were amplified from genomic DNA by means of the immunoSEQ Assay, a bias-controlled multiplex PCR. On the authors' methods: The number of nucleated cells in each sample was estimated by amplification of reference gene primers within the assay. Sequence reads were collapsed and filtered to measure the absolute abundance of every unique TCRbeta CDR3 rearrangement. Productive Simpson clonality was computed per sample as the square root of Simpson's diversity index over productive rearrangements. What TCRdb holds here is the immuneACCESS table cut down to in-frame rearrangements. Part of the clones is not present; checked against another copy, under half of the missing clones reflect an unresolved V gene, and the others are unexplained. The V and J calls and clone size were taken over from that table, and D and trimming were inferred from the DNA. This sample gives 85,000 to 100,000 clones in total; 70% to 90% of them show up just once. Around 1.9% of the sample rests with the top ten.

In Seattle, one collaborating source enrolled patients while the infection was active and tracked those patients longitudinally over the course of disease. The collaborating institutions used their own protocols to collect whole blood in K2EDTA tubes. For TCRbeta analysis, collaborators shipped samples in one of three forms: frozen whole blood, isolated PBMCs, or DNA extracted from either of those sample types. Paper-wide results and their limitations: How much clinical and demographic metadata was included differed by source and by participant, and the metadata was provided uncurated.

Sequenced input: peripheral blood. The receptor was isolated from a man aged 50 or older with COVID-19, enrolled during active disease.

The nucleotide sequence is given as TGTGCCAGCAGTGAAGCACTAGCGGGGGCTCAAGAGACCCAGTACTTC. Its translation reads: CASSEALAGAQETQYF. The receptor chain draws on TRBV2 and TRBJ2-5, and TRBD2 matches 11 of the central bases. From its cysteine to its phenylalanine, the CDR3 spans 16 amino acids. The only DNA kept is the CDR3, 48 bases in frame from the first base. Ends trimmed: V by 0 bases, J by 2 bases; bases unmatched to a gene: 2. The germline V gene yields SNHLY for CDR1 and FYNNEI for CDR2.